This TCR beta chain stems from a study of cytomegalovirus exposure and HLA in healthy donors. Concerning this clone itself: The antigen remains undetermined.

This CDR3 comprises 16 residues. Whole-study results and caveats: Productive status was seen about 87% or about 30% of the time for most TCR beta V segments in an earlier analysis. A later analysis appeared to link common viral pathogens to several of the most significant clusters. A later analysis linked a missense DCLRE1C variant to TCR beta V- and J-gene trimming.

Use of 60 Vbeta and 13 Jbeta primers characterized the PCR. Clones were sequenced by immunoSEQ multiplex PCR, and TCRdb holds only the in-frame ones, with some missing. The sample records roughly 190,000 clones, roughly 80% being singletons. Sequencing was performed on PBMCs. This TCR was recovered from a woman between 18 and 29 years old in good health and CMV-seronegative. This rearrangement joins TRBV21-1 to TRBJ2-7; TRBD2, the table's D call, was not compared with the DNA. TRBV21-1 is an annotated pseudogene. CDR3: CASSKARRKIIYEQYV. The CDR3 DNA follows: TGTGCCAGCAGCAAAGCCCGGCGGAAGATTATTTACGAGCAGTACGTC.